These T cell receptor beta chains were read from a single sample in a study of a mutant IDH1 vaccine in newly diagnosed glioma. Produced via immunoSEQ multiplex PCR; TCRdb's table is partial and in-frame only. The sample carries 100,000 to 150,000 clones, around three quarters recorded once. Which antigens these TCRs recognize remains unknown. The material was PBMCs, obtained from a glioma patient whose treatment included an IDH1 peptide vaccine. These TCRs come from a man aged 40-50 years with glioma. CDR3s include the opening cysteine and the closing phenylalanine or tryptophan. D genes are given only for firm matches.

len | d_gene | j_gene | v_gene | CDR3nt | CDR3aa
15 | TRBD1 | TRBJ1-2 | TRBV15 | TGTGCCACCAGCAGGACGCGGACAGGGGGTGGCGGCTACACCTTC | CATSRTRTGGGGYTF
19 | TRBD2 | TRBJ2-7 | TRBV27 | TGTGCCAGCAGAGGGAGGTCCTTAGCGGGAGGCTACAGCTCCTACGAGCAGTACTTC | CASRGRSLAGGYSSYEQYF
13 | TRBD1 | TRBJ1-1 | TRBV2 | TGTGCCAGCAGTAGAGACAGGGAGACTGAAGCTTTCTTT | CASSRDRETEAFF
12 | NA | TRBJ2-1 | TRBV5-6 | TGTGCCAGCAGCTTGGTGGACAATGAGCAGTTCTTC | CASSLVDNEQFF
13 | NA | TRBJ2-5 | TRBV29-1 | TGCAGCGTTGGAGGGGGTGGCCAGGAGACCCAGTACTTC | CSVGGGGQETQYF
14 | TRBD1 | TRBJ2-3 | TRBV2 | TGTGCCAGCGTCCGGGACAGGGTCACAGATACGCAGTATTTT | CASVRDRVTDTQYF